Below, one T cell receptor (beta chain) is given with its context. This clone was seen just once. Its antigen remains undetermined. Base qualities are missing; no much larger clone stands one base away. TCRbeta CDR3 regions were amplified from genomic DNA by means of the immunoSEQ Assay, a bias-controlled multiplex PCR. The study's processing was this. Nucleated cell counts per sample were estimated from amplification of reference gene primers within the assay. Sequence reads were collapsed and filtered to measure the absolute abundance of every unique TCRbeta CDR3 rearrangement. For each sample, productive Simpson clonality was calculated as the square root of Simpson's diversity index over productive rearrangements. TCRdb provides this immuneACCESS table in a form limited to in-frame rearrangements. Some clones are lacking; in checked studies, under half of them reflect an unresolved V gene, and why the rest are absent is not known. V, J and clone size are taken as reported in that table, and D and trimming were inferred from the DNA itself. Recorded for this sample are about 40,000 clones; 75% to 90% of them occurred a single time. The leading ten clones occupy about 0.4% of the sample.

Collaborating institutions collected whole blood in K2EDTA tubes following their own protocols. For TCRbeta analysis, collaborators shipped samples in one of three forms: frozen whole blood, isolated PBMCs, or DNA extracted from either of those sample types. This entry is derived from a study of blood T cell repertoires in COVID-19 (TCRdb year 2020). With respect to the entire study: Collaborator samples came from the United States, Italy and Spain and covered acute and convalescent phases of COVID-19. A freely available public database, intended as a resource for researchers studying the immune response to SARS-CoV-2, is where the repertoires were released. The material from the prospective study consisted of cDNA or gDNA derived from T cells, B-cell-depleted T cells, or PBMCs. Where available, HLA class I and class II types were taken from metadata supplied by the sample provider and were not determined by assay-based typing. Deeply sampled blood TCRbeta repertoires from subjects exposed to, actively infected with, or recovered from COVID-19 were included in the dataset. Sample metadata almost always included a de-identified subject ID, COVID-19 status, age in years and sex. The samples were drawn from two sources: the first 160 participants of the ongoing ImmuneRACE study, and 950 to 1,500 subjects contributed by 6 global collaborators. Points the paper makes about the study in general: The amount of clinical and demographic metadata varied by source and participant and was provided uncurated.

The sequencing input was peripheral blood. This clonotype was sampled from a human donor in a cohort sampled during active COVID-19.

The sequenced DNA is TGTGCCAGCAGCTTAGAACAGGGGGGTCAGCCCCAGCATTTT. The translation is CASSLEQGGQPQHF. The V and J genes are TRBV7-2 and TRBJ1-5, with 8 bases aligning to TRBD1. The germline V gene specifies SGHTA as CDR1 and FQGNSA as CDR2. Clipping removes 1 base from V and 6 bases from J, with 2 as the unmatched junction base count. From cysteine to phenylalanine, the CDR3 is 14 amino acids long. The read is trimmed to its CDR3 DNA, 42 bases read in frame from base 1.